This T cell receptor (beta chain) was observed in a study of read filtering for tumor transcriptome and immune sequencing. Germline CDR1 MDHEN, CDR2 SYDVKM. The V and J ends lost 8 bases and 4 bases, in that order; junction bases with no gene match: 8. The CDR3 totals 15 residues. In regard to this clonotype: Its antigen is still unknown.

From about 400 ng of RNA, a library with molecular barcoded alpha/delta and beta/gamma adaptors was made. TCRdb passed the reads through MiXCR, listing each CDR3 protein once. This sample has more than 70,000 distinct CDR3 sequences, with around a fifth found just once. Study-level points and caveats: Approximately 80% of IR-seq clonotypes had one read, totaling approximately 3.5% of reads; RNA-seq: approximately 73% and 42%.

This chain uses TRBV28 with TRBJ2-3, with 11 bases fitting TRBD2. The TCR originated in a donor aged 40 or older with multiple myeloma. Sequencing was done on a sample of a population of CD138-negative cells sorted from bone marrow. This chain's CDR3 is CASGIAGGKSDTQYF. DNA for the CDR3: TGTGCCAGCGGGATAGCGGGGGGGAAGTCAGATACGCAGTATTTT.